This T cell receptor (beta chain) was recovered during a study of T-cell reconstitution after alpha-beta-depleted transplantation in children. Study-level points and caveats: The authors attributed T-cell counts and diversity one year after transplant mostly to newly produced T cells. Reported findings indicate that, about two months after transplant, alpha-beta T cells came from several hundred expanded clones, which were derived from non-depleted graft cells.

Unique molecular identifiers were incorporated when the TCRbeta library was constructed. TCRdb passed the PCR reads through MiXCR, listing each CDR3 protein once. The profile covers about 70,000 distinct CDR3 sequences, with roughly 10% appearing a single time and about 13% taken by the ten largest. This clonotype was seen ten or more times. The antigen is unknown. Germline-derived CDR1 and CDR2 are DFQATT and SNEGSKA (reference sequence). The CDR3 sequence is 15 residues long. The ends lost 3 bases at V and 3 bases at J; junction bases unmatched: 6. The sequence was obtained from a boy between 10 and 17 years old with acute myeloid leukemia, due to receive a stem cell transplant. This chain links TRBV20-1 with TRBJ2-7, with TRBD2 matching 12 bases. Source: PBMCs, taken before TCRalphabeta/CD19-depleted stem cell transplant. The CDR3 is CSASRTSGNHYEQYF. The DNA for the CDR3 is TGCAGTGCTAGCAGGACTAGCGGGAACCACTACGAGCAGTACTTC.